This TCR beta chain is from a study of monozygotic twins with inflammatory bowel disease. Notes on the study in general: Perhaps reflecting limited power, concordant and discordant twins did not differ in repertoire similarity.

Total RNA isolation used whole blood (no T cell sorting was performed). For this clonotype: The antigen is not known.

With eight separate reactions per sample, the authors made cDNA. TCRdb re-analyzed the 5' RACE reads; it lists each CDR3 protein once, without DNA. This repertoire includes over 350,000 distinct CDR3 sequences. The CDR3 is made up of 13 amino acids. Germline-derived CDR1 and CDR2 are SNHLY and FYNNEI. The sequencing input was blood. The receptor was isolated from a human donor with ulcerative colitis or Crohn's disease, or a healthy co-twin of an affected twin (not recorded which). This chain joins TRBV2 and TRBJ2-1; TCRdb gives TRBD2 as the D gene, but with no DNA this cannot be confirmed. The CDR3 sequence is CASSGLAANEQFF.